This T cell receptor beta chain originates from a study of PD-L1 blockade in urothelial cancer. The overall study: Once treatment had started, blood was analyzed at 3 weeks (second dose) and again at 6 weeks. There were a median of about 140,000 T cells in blood samples. Findings and limits, study-wide: Durable-benefit patients expanded tumor-associated blood clones more at 3 weeks.

In the case of this clone: Its target is unknown.

Assay: immunoSEQ multiplex PCR; the TCRdb copy retains only in-frame clones and omits some. In the table there are roughly 130,000 clones, roughly 80% of which are singletons. Time point described: pretreatment peripheral blood. Patients had urothelial carcinoma that was locally advanced or metastatic. The sequence was obtained from a man between 50 and 59 years old with urothelial cancer. Material: PBMCs, obtained around atezolizumab (anti-PD-L1) treatment.

DNA of the CDR3: TGTGCCAGCAGTTTATTTCAGGATCGTACACAGTTCTTC. Protein sequence: CASSLFQDRTQFF. This chain uses TRBV28 with TRBJ2-1; no definite D call. There are 13 residues in the CDR3. Per germline, CDR1 MDHEN and CDR2 SYDVKM. V was pared by 1 base and J by 13 bases, with 14 bases between.